The next 20 T cell receptor beta chains were all read from a single sample in a study of shared clonotypes between healthy human individuals. Cells designated naive CD8 were CD45RO-negative and were positively selected for CCR7, with terminally differentiated effector memory CD45RA+ cells excluded. Sequenced by immunoSEQ multiplex PCR; TCRdb stores in-frame clones only, minus some. The sample includes a few million clones, around 93% of them seen just once. The sequenced sample consisted of naive CD8+ T cells from PBMCs. The receptors were sampled from a man aged 18-30 years in good health. Some clones in this sample may be carry-over from other donors' samples.

J is TRBJ2-5 and V is TRBV6-5; D tentatively reads TRBD1 or TRBD2 (5 bases each). Trimming shortened V by 6 bases and J by 5 bases, and 19 bases separated the two germline ends. Germline V gene lookup returns CDR1 MNHEY and CDR2 SVGAGI. The length of the CDR3 is 15 residues. The CDR3 DNA sequence: TGTGCCAGCAGCGCTGTTTGGGGGAGAGTGGAGACCCAGTACTTC. It codes for CASSAVWGRVETQYF.

This clone has only one observation. This chain links TRBV7-9 with TRBJ2-5, with D hard to call. CDR3 length: 16 residues. V was cut by 1 base and J by 4 bases, with 16 bases left in between. CDR1 is SEHNR, CDR2 FQNEAQ, per germline (reference sequence). The CDR3 coding sequence is TGTGCCAGCAGCTTAGGTGTTCCGACACCAGGAGAGACCCAGTACTTC. Its protein product is CASSLGVPTPGETQYF.

The V call is TRBV11-2, the J call TRBJ2-3; D remains ambiguous. V dropped 5 bases and J dropped 0 bases, with 6 bases sitting between them. The CDR3 has 13 amino acids. Germline assignment: CDR1 SGHAT and CDR2 FQNNGV. Here the CDR3 reads CASSRPSTDTQYF. The CDR3 nucleotides are TGTGCCAGCAGCCGGCCTAGCACAGATACGCAGTATTTT.

The CDR3 loop is CASSPGPSHNTEAFF. For the CDR3, the DNA is TGTGCCAGCAGCCCCGGGCCCAGTCACAACACTGAAGCTTTCTTT. V usage is TRBV11-2 and J usage is TRBJ1-1; no clear D gene. Germline CDR1 and CDR2: SGHAT and FQNNGV. V gave up 5 bases and J gave up 2 bases, with 15 bases separating them. The CDR3 loop spans 15 amino acids.

The V gene is TRBV15, the J gene TRBJ1-4; the D gene is possibly TRBD1 (6 bases). The CDR3 is 14 amino acids. V dropped 3 bases and J dropped 5 bases, with 10 bases sitting between them. Germline V gives CDR1 LNHNV, CDR2 YYDKDF (reference sequence). The CDR3 DNA follows: TGTGCCACCAGCAGTGGGGGCCCGAATGAAAAACTGTTTTTT. This codes for CATSSGGPNEKLFF.

This rearrangement joins TRBV28 to TRBJ2-5, with D maybe TRBD1 (6 bases). There are 15 residues in the CDR3. Trimming took 4 bases from V and 5 from J, leaving 17 bases between them. Germline values: CDR1 MDHEN, CDR2 SYDVKM. CDR3 nucleotides: TGTGCCAGCAGTTCCCAGGGGCCCAATGGGGAGACCCAGTACTTC. This translates into CASSSQGPNGETQYF.

The V call is TRBV29-1, the J call TRBJ1-4; D gene ambiguous. The V and J ends lost 6 bases and 0 bases respectively, with 11 bases between them. The CDR3 is 14 residues long. From germline, CDR1 is SQVTM and CDR2 ANQGSEA. The CDR3 region is CSVERPSTNEKLFF. The CDR3 DNA is TGCAGCGTAGAAAGACCATCAACTAATGAAAAACTGTTTTTT.

The chain carries TRBV27 and TRBJ2-7; D may be TRBD2 (6 bases). The germline V and J ends were trimmed by 0 bases and 4 bases, with 25 bases remaining between them. Germline loops: CDR1 MNHEY, CDR2 SMNVEV (reference sequence). The CDR3 loop spans 19 amino acids. CDR3 nucleotides: TGTGCCAGCAGTTTATCGATGGGCTTCGAGTCTAGCGCTTCTTACGAGCAGTACTTC. Protein product: CASSLSMGFESSASYEQYF.

This CDR3 is CASSPGTVRYNEQFF. DNA of the CDR3: TGTGCCAGCAGCCCAGGGACAGTAAGATACAATGAGCAGTTCTTC. The chain joins TRBV5-5 to TRBJ2-1; 7 bases line up with TRBD1. With 4 bases clipped from V and 4 bases from J, the junction kept 8 bases outside the gene matches. The CDR3 contains 15 residues. Germline assignment: CDR1 SGHKS and CDR2 YYEKEE (reference sequence).

The chain recombines TRBV19 with TRBJ1-1; tentatively, D is TRBD1 (6 bases). The CDR3 runs to 12 residues. Trimming pared 7 bases from V and 10 bases from J, leaving 16 bases between. Germline V gene lookup returns CDR1 LNHDA and CDR2 SQIVND (reference sequence). CDR3 nucleotide sequence: TGTGCCAGTACCGCGGGGGCCGTAGGAGCTTTCTTT. It yields the protein CASTAGAVGAFF.

The chain joins TRBV27 to TRBJ1-1; D gene unclear. V lost 6 bases to trimming and J lost 2 bases, with 13 bases between them. This CDR3 comprises 14 residues. The V gene's germline CDR1 is MNHEY and CDR2 SMNVEV (reference sequence). CDR3 residues: CASREIAGNTEAFF. The CDR3, as DNA: TGTGCCAGCAGGGAAATAGCGGGAAACACTGAAGCTTTCTTT.

V is TRBV28 and J is TRBJ1-5; TRBD1 might be the D (5 bases). V was pared by 7 bases and J by 10 bases, with 26 bases between. There are 16 residues in the CDR3. Germline V lookup: CDR1 MDHEN, CDR2 SYDVKM. The CDR3 nucleotides read TGTGCCAGCATCCTAGGCTCAGAGACAGTATTATTCCCCCAGCATTTT. This translates into CASILGSETVLFPQHF.

The V call is TRBV4-1, the J call TRBJ2-1; the match to TRBD2 covers 9 bases. With 0 bases clipped from V and 7 bases from J, the junction kept 10 bases outside the gene matches. Germline V gives CDR1 MGHRA, CDR2 YSYEKL. The CDR3 is 17 amino acids. The CDR3 DNA is TGCGCCAGCAGCCAAGATGGAAGCGGGAGGACGGGGAATGAGCAGTTCTTC. Encoded protein: CASSQDGSGRTGNEQFF.

V usage is TRBV19 and J usage is TRBJ2-1; D perhaps matches TRBD2 (6 bases). The V end was cut by 2 bases, the J end by 9 bases, with 8 bases between. The CDR3 totals 12 residues. The germline V gene encodes CDR1 LNHDA and CDR2 SQIVND (reference sequence). The CDR3 region has the DNA TGTGCCAGTAGTATATTCGGGGGTGAGCAGTTCTTC. Residues: CASSIFGGEQFF.

This sequence joins TRBV6-7 and TRBJ2-2; the match to TRBD1 covers 7 bases. TRBV6-7 is labeled an ORF, and its function is uncertain. The CDR3 is 17 residues long. Losses at the gene ends were 7 bases for V and 0 bases for J; bases not matched to a gene: 11. The CDR3 spells CASTLTSDRSNTGELFF. The DNA of the CDR3 is TGTGCCAGCACCTTAACGTCGGACAGGTCGAACACCGGGGAGCTGTTTTTT.

The J gene is TRBJ1-2, the V gene TRBV4-1; TRBD1 matches 9 bases. CDR3 length equals 14 residues. CDR1 and CDR2 from the germline V gene are MGHRA and YSYEKL. After removal of 1 base from V and 8 bases from J, the junction contained 5 bases not matched to a gene. CDR3 sequence: CASSQVGDRVGYTF. Here the CDR3 DNA reads TGCGCCAGCAGCCAAGTGGGGGACAGGGTGGGCTACACCTTC.

The rearrangement joins TRBV27 to TRBJ2-7, with D maybe TRBD2 (6 bases). The V and J ends lost 8 bases and 2 bases respectively, with 13 bases between them. Germline assignment: CDR1 MNHEY and CDR2 SMNVEV (reference sequence). This CDR3 region has 13 residues. This CDR3 is CASGSGSTYEQYF. The CDR3 coding sequence is TGTGCCAGCGGTAGCGGATCAACCTACGAGCAGTACTTC.

The chain carries TRBV13 and TRBJ1-2; no firm D call. Germline loops: CDR1 PRHDT, CDR2 FYEKMQ (reference sequence). Trimming removed 0 bases from V and 6 bases from J, with 5 bases in between. The CDR3 is 12 residues long. This CDR3 reads CASSLGRDGYTF. In DNA, the CDR3 is TGTGCCAGCAGCTTAGGGCGGGATGGCTACACCTTC.

The chain is built from TRBV7-9 and TRBJ2-1, with 7 bases matching TRBD2. Germline V gives CDR1 SEHNR, CDR2 FQNEAQ (reference sequence). Unmatched junction bases numbered 11, after V lost 5 bases and J lost 7 bases. The CDR3 totals 15 residues. CDR3 in DNA: TGTGCCAGCAGCCCATGGGCGGGAGAAGAAAATGAGCAGTTCTTC. It yields the protein CASSPWAGEENEQFF. The full variable domain, completed using reference TRBV7-9 and TRBJ2-1, is DTGVSQNPRHKITKRGQNVTFRCDPISEHNRLYWYRQTLGQGPEFLTYFQNEAQLEKSRLLSDRFSAERPKGSFSTLEIQRTEQGDSAMYLCASSPWAGEENEQFFGPGTRLTVL.

This chain uses TRBV2 with TRBJ2-4; 7 bases match TRBD1. This CDR3 spans 17 amino acids. The V and J ends lost 2 bases and 0 bases, in that order; junction bases with no gene match: 7. Germline V lookup: CDR1 SNHLY, CDR2 FYNNEI. The CDR3 DNA reads TGTGCCAGCAGTGAACTGGGACAGCCCCTAGCCAAAAACATTCAGTACTTC. This encodes CASSELGQPLAKNIQYF. The complete variable domain, with remaining parts taken from reference TRBV2 and TRBJ2-4, reads EPEVTQTPSHQVTQMGQEVILRCVPISNHLYFYWYRQILGQKVEFLVSFYNNEISEKSEIFDDQFSVERPDGSNFTLKIRSTKLEDSAMYFCASSELGQPLAKNIQYFGAGTRLSVL.